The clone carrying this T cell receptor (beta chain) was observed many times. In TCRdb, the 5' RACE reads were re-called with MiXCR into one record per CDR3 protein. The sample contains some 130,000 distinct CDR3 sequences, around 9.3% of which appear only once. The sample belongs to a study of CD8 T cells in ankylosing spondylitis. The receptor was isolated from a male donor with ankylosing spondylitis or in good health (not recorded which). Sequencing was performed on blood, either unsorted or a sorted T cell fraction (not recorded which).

The CDR3 nucleotides are TGCGCCAGCAGCCCTCAAAGCGGGATTACAAATGAGCAGTTCTTC. This translates into CASSPQSGITNEQFF. The chain is built from TRBV4-1 and TRBJ2-1, with 7 bases identical to TRBD2. Per germline, CDR1 MGHRA and CDR2 YSYEKL. The CDR3 has 15 residues. Trimming at V came to 4 bases and at J to 7 bases, leaving 10 bases not matched to a gene.